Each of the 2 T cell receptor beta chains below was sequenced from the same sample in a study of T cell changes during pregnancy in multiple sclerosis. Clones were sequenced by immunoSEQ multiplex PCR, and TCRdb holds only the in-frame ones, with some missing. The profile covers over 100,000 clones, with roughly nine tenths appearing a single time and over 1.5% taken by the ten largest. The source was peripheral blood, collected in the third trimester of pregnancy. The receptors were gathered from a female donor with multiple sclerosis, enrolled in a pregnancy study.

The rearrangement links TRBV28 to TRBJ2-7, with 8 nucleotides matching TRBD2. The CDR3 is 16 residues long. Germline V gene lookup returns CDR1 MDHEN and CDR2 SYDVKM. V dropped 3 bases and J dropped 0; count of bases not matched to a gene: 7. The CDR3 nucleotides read TGTGCCAGCAGTTTTCAGACTAGCGCGAGCTCCTACGAGCAGTACTTC. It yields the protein CASSFQTSASSYEQYF.

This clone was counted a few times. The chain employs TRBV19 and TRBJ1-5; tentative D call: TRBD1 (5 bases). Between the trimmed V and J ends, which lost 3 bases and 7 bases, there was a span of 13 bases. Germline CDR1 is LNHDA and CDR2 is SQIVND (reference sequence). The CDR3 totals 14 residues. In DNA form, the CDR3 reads TGTGCCAGTAGTATTCCCCGCGGGGGGCAGCCCCAGCATTTT. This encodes CASSIPRGGQPQHF. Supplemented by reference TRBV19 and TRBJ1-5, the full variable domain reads DGGITQSPKYLFRKEGQNVTLSCEQNLNHDAMYWYRQDPGQGLRLIYYSQIVNDFQKGDIAEGYSVSREKKESFPLTVTSAQKNPTAFYLCASSIPRGGQPQHFGDGTRLSIL.